Reported below is one T cell receptor (beta chain). These data are taken from a study of PD-1 blockade in classical Hodgkin lymphoma. V lost 5 bases and J 2 bases, leaving 13 bases between the germline ends. Germline CDR1 reads LNHDA; CDR2 reads SQIVND (reference sequence). CDR3 length equals 15 residues. The table came from immunoSEQ multiplex PCR; TCRdb's copy has only in-frame clones and leaves some out. The sample shows around 18,000 clones, roughly 65% of them seen only once. Documented time point: cycle 4 day 1 (C4D1), after five to seven weeks of nivolumab. Each patient experienced a relapse that followed autologous stem cell transplantation, and brentuximab vedotin exposure varied. The CD4+ T cells used were purified from thawed PBMCs through magnetic negative selection.

The sequenced sample was CD4+ T cells from blood, obtained before the fourth cycle of nivolumab. This sequence originates from a human donor with classical Hodgkin lymphoma. The chain recombines TRBV19 with TRBJ2-1; a weak D match, TRBD2 (6 bases). DNA for the CDR3: TGTGCCAGTAGTTCAGACGGGAGAACCTACAATGAGCAGTTCTTC. Translated, it gives CASSSDGRTYNEQFF.